Listed below are T cell receptor beta chains from one sample, sequenced in a study of blood T cell repertoires in COVID-19. Data came from immunoSEQ multiplex PCR; TCRdb stores just in-frame clones and leaves some out. The sample lists about 160,000 clones, around 74% occurring once. The sample consisted of peripheral blood. Receptor source: a man in his 70s with acute or convalescent COVID-19. Both conserved end residues are part of each CDR3. The D gene is left open where the match is weak.

>13|TRBJ2-7|TRBD1|TRBV7-2
CASSLAGGFEQYF
TGTGCCAGCAGCTTAGCAGGGGGCTTCGAGCAGTACTTC
>15|TRBJ1-4|TRBD1|TRBV27
CASSSPSTGGEKLFF
TGTGCCAGCAGCTCCCCCAGCACAGGGGGTGAAAAACTGTTTTTT
>20|TRBJ2-3|TRBD2|TRBV6-6
CASSPGGLAGGPTWADTQYF
TGTGCCAGCAGTCCCGGAGGGCTAGCGGGGGGTCCAACCTGGGCAGATACGCAGTATTTT
>15|TRBJ1-5|TRBD1|TRBV5-1
CASSLGTANNQPQHF
TGCGCCAGCAGCCTGGGGACAGCTAATAATCAGCCCCAGCATTTT
>17|TRBJ2-2|TRBD1|TRBV11-3
CASSDDRGISNTGELFF
TGTGCCAGCAGCGATGACAGGGGTATTTCGAACACCGGGGAGCTGTTTTTT
>12|TRBJ1-1|TRBD1|TRBV7-2
CASSHPGGEAFF
TGTGCCAGCAGTCATCCAGGGGGTGAAGCTTTCTTT
>15|TRBJ1-3|TRBD1|TRBV3-1/TRBV3-2
CASSPRQGSGNTIYF
TGTGCCAGCAGCCCCCGACAGGGCTCTGGAAACACCATATATTTT
>14|TRBJ2-1|NA|TRBV4-1
CASSQLQAGNEQFF
TGCGCCAGCAGCCAGTTGCAAGCCGGGAATGAGCAGTTCTTC
>13|TRBJ1-1|NA|TRBV7-9
CASSSPPGLEAFF
TGTGCCAGCAGCTCTCCCCCGGGACTTGAAGCTTTCTTT
>15|TRBJ2-7|TRBD1|TRBV5-4
CASSPAGTGLLEQYF
TGTGCCAGCAGCCCAGCCGGGACAGGGCTACTCGAGCAGTACTTC
>15|TRBJ2-7|TRBD1|TRBV27
CASSFSRDRVYEQYF
TGTGCCAGCAGTTTTTCTAGGGACAGGGTCTACGAGCAGTACTTC
>13|TRBJ1-1|NA|TRBV9
CASSVGRNTEAFF
TGTGCCAGCAGCGTAGGTAGGAACACTGAAGCTTTCTTT
>14|TRBJ1-5|NA|TRBV24-1
CATSDFEVDQPQHF
TGTGCCACCAGTGATTTCGAGGTCGATCAGCCCCAGCATTTT
>14|TRBJ2-4|TRBD1|TRBV3-1/TRBV3-2
CASSRWDRGNIQYF
TGTGCCAGCAGTCGATGGGACAGAGGAAACATTCAGTACTTC
>14|TRBJ2-1|TRBD1|TRBV5-1
CASSLTGGINEQFF
TGCGCCAGCAGCCTGACAGGGGGGATTAATGAGCAGTTCTTC
>15|TRBJ2-7|TRBD1|TRBV18
CASSPVTGDSYEQYF
TGTGCCAGCTCACCAGTGACAGGGGATTCCTACGAGCAGTACTTC